The entry below describes one T cell receptor beta chain. At least ten counts were recorded for this clonotype. It lacks a known antigen. No per-base quality is available; no much larger clone lies one base away. This record comes from a study of T-cell reconstitution after alpha-beta-depleted transplantation in children listed by TCRdb under 2016. For context, the study as a whole: Using TCR repertoire profiling, the study followed T-cell immune reconstitution in a quantitative way in children after TCRalphabeta/CD19-depleted allogeneic hematopoietic cell transplantation. The research as a whole found: Over subsequent months, a decline in hyperexpanded clone frequencies was noted, and after one year, T-cell counts and TCRbeta diversity were mostly ascribed to newly produced T cells. About two months after transplant, the apparently early recovery of alphabetaT-cell counts reportedly depended on just several hundred clones that had expanded rapidly and came from non-depleted graft cells. In some patients, high TCRbeta diversity at day 60 was attributed to recipient T cells and intrathymic progenitors that had survived conditioning.

This sample's treatment or condition label indicates: allogeneic hematopoietic cell transplantation with graft depleted of TCRalphabeta T cells and CD19 B cells. The children who served as transplant recipients had been given grafts of TCRalphabeta/CD19-depleted allogeneic hematopoietic cells. V and J are trimmed by 4 bases and 5 bases, and the gene matches miss 9 bases of the junction. Counted from cysteine to phenylalanine, this CDR3 has 15 amino acids. Of all the DNA, just the CDR3 is kept, 45 bases in frame from base 1. CDR1 SGDLS and CDR2 YYNGEE were looked up in the germline V gene. The library was produced with PCR. The reads were generated on an Illumina HiSeq 2500. To normalize quantification of the TCRbeta repertoire, the TCR libraries were built with molecular barcoding that relied on unique molecular identifiers. Clones were called with MiXCR by TCRdb after fastp trimmed the public reads at Q25, and only in-frame beta chains were retained. Each record represents a unique CDR3 protein, reported with the most common genes and DNA among its rows. The sample yields about 290,000 distinct CDR3 sequences; over 7.5% were counted once. The leading ten clones occupy about 8.2% of the sample.

Rearrangement joined TRBV9 to TRBJ1-2; TRBD1 lines up with 9 middle nucleotides. The material was peripheral blood, obtained 360 days after TCRalphabeta/CD19-depleted stem cell transplant. This receptor was obtained from a female patient aged 2-9 years who had a stem cell transplant for Fanconi anemia, so the T cells may come from the graft donor. The CDR3: CASSRSDRGRYGYTF. The nucleotides are TGTGCCAGCAGCAGATCGGACAGGGGAAGGTATGGCTACACCTTC.